Reported below is one T cell receptor (beta chain). Its cognate antigen is unknown. The sample comes from a study of T cells expressing NK-cell markers. Study overall: Repertoires of TCR beta were obtained from T cells sorted as CD3+CD56+NKG2C+, CD3+CD56+NKG2C- and CD3+CD56-NKG2C+.

Overall study results and limits: The study found these clonotypes also leading the CD3+CD56-NKG2C+ fraction in a few donors. Expanded clones of NKG2C+ T cells had an unclear HCMV specificity.

This CDR3 has 16 amino acids. Germline CDR1 and CDR2: PRHDT and FYEKMQ (reference sequence). cDNA encoding TCR beta was synthesized via 5'RACE template switching incorporating UMIs. With the 5' RACE reads reprocessed, TCRdb shows one record per CDR3 protein and no DNA. The sample totals about 110,000 distinct CDR3 sequences; its top ten clones hold approximately 17%. The sequencing sample was made of blood T cells: a sorted CD56 or NKG2C T cell subset, CD4+ or CD8+ T cells, or bulk PBMC T cells (not recorded which). The TCR originated in a woman between 18 and 75 years old in good health. The gene calls are TRBV13 and TRBJ2-1; the TRBD1 assignment by TCRdb is unverifiable without DNA. The CDR3 loop is CASSANVGDPYNEQFF.